What follows is one T cell receptor beta chain and its context. Antigen unknown. This entry belongs to a study of blood T cells in healthy people across ages. Study-wide findings and caveats: In long-lived donors, naive CD4+ cell counts and diversity exceeded those of aged donors.

There were at least 5.5 micrograms of total RNA extracted from every sample. Together with a sample-barcoded 5' primer, a J-beta primer mix was included in a second PCR lasting about 6 to 11 cycles. Per-sample output comprised a minimum of 2.5 million paired-end reads containing CDR3. MiXCR, run by TCRdb on the 5' RACE reads, gives a single entry per CDR3 protein. The sample has hundreds of thousands of distinct CDR3 sequences, around half seen once. CDR1 and CDR2 from the germline V gene are SNHLY and FYNNEI. This CDR3 region has 14 residues. J gave up 2 bases and V 6 bases, and 7 bases lay outside the gene matches.

The sequence derives from a man older than 75 in good health. The chain has TRBV2 and TRBJ2-7; 7 positions agree with TRBD1. The sample taken for sequencing was blood. CDR3 protein: CASRARTGTYEQYF. CDR3 nucleotides: TGTGCCAGCAGGGCCCGGACAGGCACCTACGAGCAGTACTTC.